The next 2 T cell receptor beta chains were all read from a single sample in a study of blood T cell repertoires in COVID-19. The repertoire was sequenced with immunoSEQ multiplex PCR; TCRdb's copy has only in-frame clones and lacks some. The table includes around 80,000 clones, about 68% detected once. The sequencing input was peripheral blood. Every receptor here comes from a man in his forties or fifties with active or convalescent COVID-19.

V and J are TRBV7-8 and TRBJ2-6, with a weak D call TRBD2 (7 bases). Germline V gene lookup returns CDR1 SGHVS and CDR2 FQNEAQ. This CDR3 is 15 amino acids long. CDR3 coding DNA: TGTGCGTGGGGGGGGCCTAGCTCTGGGGCCAACGTCCTGACTTTC. This gives the protein CAWGGPSSGANVLTF. Full variable domain (outside the CDR3, taken from reference TRBV7-8 and TRBJ2-6): GAGVSQSPRYKVAKRGQDVALRCDPISGHVSLFWYQQALGQGPEFLTYFQNEAQLDKSGLPSDRFFAERPEGSVSTLKIQRTQQEDSAVYLCAWGGPSSGANVLTFGAGSRLTVL.

This clone was counted a few times. The chain links TRBV19 to TRBJ1-4, with D possibly TRBD1 on 6 matching bases. This CDR3 has 12 residues. Between the trimmed V and J ends, which lost 7 bases and 8 bases, there was a span of 11 bases. Germline V lookup: CDR1 LNHDA, CDR2 SQIVND (reference sequence). CDR3 coding DNA: TGTGCCAGTAACATACAGGGCGAAAAACTGTTTTTT. Its protein product is CASNIQGEKLFF.